This T cell receptor (beta chain) was retrieved from a study of regulatory T cells in long-lasting Graves disease. Findings and limits, study-wide: Newly diagnosed Graves' patients had higher TCR diversity than persistent ones. Authors noted too few samples as a limitation.

Libraries of TCR beta came from iRepertoire HTBI primers plus Arm-PCR of CDR3 regions. One entry per CDR3 protein results from TCRdb running MiXCR on the multiplex PCR reads. The table includes under 500,000 distinct CDR3 sequences, less than 25% detected once. Time point given: persistent/refractory GD, antithyroid drugs over 5 years with positive TRAb. Isolated PBMC RNA provided the starting material for the TCR library. There are a few counts of this clonotype. Its target is unknown. CDR3 length: 16 amino acids. CDR1 is SGHVS, CDR2 FQNEAQ, per germline. Trimming shortened V by 5 bases and J by 1 base, and 17 bases separated the two germline ends.

The source of this sequence is a female donor with Graves disease. The chain combines TRBV7-8 with TRBJ1-1; TRBD1 might be the D (5 bases). The starting material was peripheral blood mononuclear cells (PBMCs), obtained when the disease was refractory, from a patient treated with antithyroid drugs. CDR3 DNA: TGTGCCAGCAGCGCCTCTACCCCCGGACAGAACACTGAAGCTTTCTTT. Protein sequence: CASSASTPGQNTEAFF.